The text below deals with one T cell receptor beta chain. This entry is derived from a study of cytomegalovirus exposure and HLA in healthy donors. Only in-frame clones appear in the TCRdb table, and some are missing; sequencing was by immunoSEQ multiplex PCR. This table holds under 250,000 clones, approximately 87% found once. This clonotype originated in a woman aged 18 to 35 in good health and CMV-seronegative. The source material was PBMCs.

CDR3 in DNA: TGCAGTGCTAGAGACAGGGTAGGCTACACCTTC. This sequence encodes CSARDRVGYTF. V is TRBV20-1 and J is TRBJ1-2; D might be TRBD1 (5 bases). The ends were cut back, 0 bases at V and 8 bases at J, with 7 bases in the middle. From germline, CDR1 is DFQATT and CDR2 SNEGSKA (reference sequence). CDR3 length equals 11 residues.